This T cell receptor (beta chain) was profiled in a study of Graves' ophthalmopathy and Graves' hyperthyroidism. Study-wide findings and caveats: Using 13 signatures, a model distinguished ophthalmopathy from stable hyperthyroidism, reaching around 87% sensitivity and 81.08% specificity.

In its sample, this clonotype was seen many times. The antigen remains unidentified. Investigators amplified TCR beta CDR3 regions from RNA transcripts. HTBI primers were employed in first-round RT-PCR, then a second-round multiplex PCR followed. TCRdb itself ran the multiplex PCR reads through MiXCR, one entry per CDR3 protein. Among more than 40,000 distinct CDR3 sequences listed, 50% were seen once. CDR3 length: 14 amino acids. CDR1 and CDR2 from the germline V gene are DFQATT and SNEGSKA (reference sequence). Trimming removed 0 bases at V and 5 bases at J, with 13 bases between. This chain uses TRBV20-1 with TRBJ2-5, with a tentative D call TRBD1 (5 bases). Sequences were obtained from peripheral blood. The source of this sequence is an adult man with Graves' ophthalmopathy. The DNA of the CDR3 is TGCAGTGCTAGAGACGCAGGCAAGGGGGAGACCCAGTACTTC. It yields the protein CSARDAGKGETQYF.